The subject of this entry is one T cell receptor beta chain. Data came from immunoSEQ multiplex PCR; TCRdb stores just in-frame clones and leaves some out. The sample lists around 170,000 clones; under 85% were seen once. Enrolled through a virtual design, the participants were between 18 and 89 years of age and came from some 26 US areas. Clinical history as reported by participants underpinned cohort assignment. Among Cohort 3 donors, those recovered had two negative PCRs, clearance, or symptom resolution. The sample originates from a study of blood T cell repertoires in COVID-19. Germline-derived CDR1 and CDR2 are MGHDK and SYGVNS. With 1 base clipped from V and 4 bases from J, the junction kept 6 bases outside the gene matches. The CDR3 is 15 amino acids.

The TCR originated in a man aged 45-60 years who had recovered from COVID-19. The sequencing input was PBMCs or T cells enriched from blood (not recorded which). This sequence joins TRBV25-1 and TRBJ1-1; 7 bases fit TRBD1. The CDR3 DNA sequence: TGTGCCAGCAGTGAATTTAAGGGGGCAGGCACTGAAGCTTTCTTT. Protein: CASSEFKGAGTEAFF.